The 9 T cell receptor beta chains listed next were all sequenced from one sample in a study of cytomegalovirus exposure and HLA in healthy donors (dated by TCRdb to about 2017). Libraries were made using the immunoSEQ multiplex PCR assay. For the multiplex PCR, a mixture combining 60 forward primers for TCR Vbeta segments and 13 reverse primers for TCR Jbeta segments was used. TCRdb carries this immuneACCESS record with in-frame sequences only. Its versions omit some clonotypes, under half of them owing to an unresolved V gene in the studies checked, with the rest unexplained. This sample gives about 200,000 clones in total; around 77% of them show up just once. The ten largest clones capture roughly 3% of the sample. Sequences were obtained from PBMCs. These TCRs come from a woman in her 30s in good health and CMV-seronegative.

This chain links TRBV30 with TRBJ1-3; D unresolved. The germline V gene encodes CDR1 GTSNPN and CDR2 SVGIG (reference sequence). Trimming left V 6 bases short and J 4 bases short, with 4 bases between. The CDR3 is 10 residues long. The CDR3 DNA reads as TGTGCCTGCCGGGGAAACACCATATATTTT. Amino acids: CACRGNTIYF.

The V and J genes are TRBV6-6 and TRBJ2-7, with a tentative D call TRBD2 (5 bases). V gave up 6 bases and J gave up 1 base, with 7 bases separating them. Germline assignment: CDR1 MNHNY and CDR2 SVGAGI (reference sequence). This CDR3 is 12 amino acids long. CDR3 loop: CASRTGSYEQYF. DNA of the CDR3: TGTGCCAGCAGGACGGGGTCCTACGAGCAGTACTTC.

This clone occurred a few times. The sample carries other DNA sequences with the same CDR3. The chain has TRBV5-1 and TRBJ1-1; 7 nucleotides line up with TRBD1. The CDR3 is made up of 14 amino acids. Germline CDR1 SGHRS, CDR2 YFSETQ. With V trimmed by 0 bases and J by 4 bases, 3 bases remained unmatched. The CDR3 loop is CASSLDRGFTEAFF. CDR3 coding DNA: TGCGCCAGCAGCTTGGACAGGGGCTTCACTGAAGCTTTCTTT.

This chain links TRBV19 with TRBJ2-3; 10 bases fit TRBD2. Germline V gene data show CDR1 as LNHDA and CDR2 as SQIVND (reference sequence). This CDR3 contains 16 residues. J lost 0 bases, V lost 4 bases, and 4 bases had no gene match. The CDR3 spells CASSTSGLASTDTQYF. The CDR3 nucleotides are TGTGCCAGTAGTACCTCGGGACTAGCGAGCACAGATACGCAGTATTTT.

This clone has only one observation. V and J are TRBV5-1 and TRBJ2-5; the D gene is possibly TRBD2 (7 bases). Trimming shortened V by 1 base and J by 5 bases, and 9 bases separated the two germline ends. The CDR3 runs to 13 residues. The germline CDR1 and CDR2 sequences are SGHRS and YFSETQ. This chain's CDR3 is CASSLPGGETQYF. DNA of the CDR3: TGCGCCAGCAGCTTGCCGGGGGGCGAGACCCAGTACTTC. The full variable domain, in which reference TRBV5-1 and TRBJ2-5 provide the parts outside the CDR3, is KAGVTQTPRYLIKTRGQQVTLSCSPISGHRSVSWYQQTPGQGLQFLFEYFSETQRNKGNFPGRFSGRQFSNSRSEMNVSTLELGDSALYLCASSLPGGETQYFGPGTRLLVL.

This sequence joins TRBV5-1 and TRBJ2-1, with 7 bases aligning to TRBD1. This CDR3 comprises 14 residues. Germline V gene data show CDR1 as SGHRS and CDR2 as YFSETQ. V shed 3 bases and J 5 bases; nucleotides not matched to a gene: 5. The CDR3 bases are TGCGCCAGCAGCTGGGCACAGGGGAACAATGAGCAGTTCTTC. Translation: CASSWAQGNNEQFF.

The V gene is TRBV6-1, the J gene TRBJ1-5; a weak D match, TRBD1 (6 bases). The CDR3 has 14 residues. Trimming stripped 0 bases from V and 6 bases from J, with 9 bases between. Germline CDR1 and CDR2: MNHNS and SASEGT. The CDR3 here is CASSEAGAGQPQHF. DNA for the CDR3: TGTGCCAGCAGTGAAGCGGGGGCGGGTCAGCCCCAGCATTTT.

CDR3 in amino acids: CASSFRVQGTQYF. Written as DNA, the CDR3 is TGTGCCAGCAGCTTCCGGGTCCAGGGGACCCAGTACTTC. This chain joins TRBV7-9 and TRBJ2-5; D might be TRBD1 (5 bases). The CDR3 length is 13 residues. Trimming removed 3 bases at V and 7 bases at J, with 12 bases between. Germline lookup yields CDR1 SEHNR and CDR2 FQNEAQ (reference sequence).

The chain links TRBV27 to TRBJ1-5; D gene ambiguous. Germline assignment: CDR1 MNHEY and CDR2 SMNVEV (reference sequence). This CDR3 spans 13 amino acids. Trimming took off 3 bases at V and 6 bases at J, with 9 bases between the two ends. The CDR3 protein is CASSFSRGQPQHF. CDR3 nucleotide sequence: TGTGCCAGCAGTTTCTCCCGGGGTCAGCCCCAGCATTTT.